This T cell receptor (beta chain) is from a study of control samples from healthy donors and cancer patients. Trimming at V came to 6 bases and at J to 4 bases, leaving 8 bases not matched to a gene. CDR3 length: 15 amino acids. Germline V gene sequence: CDR1 KGHSH, CDR2 LQKENI. Data came from immunoSEQ multiplex PCR; TCRdb stores just in-frame clones and leaves some out. The sample lists 95,000 to 150,000 clones, 89% seen once, with around 40% in the top ten. This clonotype was sampled from a man between 45 and 60 years old in good health. Sequencing used blood. This chain uses TRBV18 with TRBJ2-3; 9 positions agree with TRBD1. CDR3 sequence (DNA): TGTGCCAGCTCGGGACAGGGCGTTGGGGCAGATACGCAGTATTTT. Encoded protein: CASSGQGVGADTQYF.